This T cell receptor beta chain was captured in a study of cytomegalovirus exposure and HLA in healthy donors. Both 60 Vbeta primers and 13 Jbeta primers went into the PCR. The assay was immunoSEQ multiplex PCR, and TCRdb's table has in-frame clones only and misses some. This sample has roughly 130,000 clones, with over 75% found just once. With 5 bases removed from V and 2 bases from J, the gap between germline ends came to 15 bases. The CDR3 contains 15 residues. Germline assignment: CDR1 SGHVS and CDR2 FQNEAQ. Notes on this clone: No antigen is known for it.

General study results and limits: Researchers left out some V segments, among them TRBV6-2 and TRBV6-3, as indistinguishable. Common viral pathogens seemed to be connected with several of the most significant clusters, according to a later analysis. Across donors, most TCRs were seen rarely, yet some public ones were widespread. Across HLA loci, a later analysis found differing TCR association rates, with DRB1 most and HLA-C fewest.

This receptor was obtained from a man aged 30 to 39 in good health and CMV-seronegative. Specimen: PBMCs. The genes are TRBV7-8 and TRBJ1-2; D is perhaps TRBD1 (6 bases). The DNA of the CDR3 is TGTGCCAGCAGCGCAAAACAGGGCTTCAACTATGGCTACACCTTC. Translated, it gives CASSAKQGFNYGYTF.